In its sample, the clone carrying this TCR beta chain was seen many times. No antigen is known for it. Each CDR3 protein gets one entry after TCRdb re-called the 5' RACE reads with MiXCR. This sample yields a few hundred thousand distinct CDR3 sequences, of which more than 25% are seen a single time; about 6% belongs to the top ten. This sample was included in a study of identical twins' blood T cells. CDR1 SGHDT and CDR2 YYEEEE come from the germline V gene. The CDR3 covers 16 residues. V shed 0 bases, J shed 6 bases, and the junction held 7 bases outside the gene matches. Study-level results: Each donor's most abundant TCRbeta clonotypes shared more CDR3 sequences with her twin than unrelated donors. Environmental influences on twin similarity could not be excluded.

This receptor was identified in a woman aged 18-49 years in good health. Source material: PBMCs. V and J are TRBV5-6 and TRBJ2-1, with TRBD2 matching 9 bases. The CDR3 protein is CASSLETSGNRNEQFF. The CDR3, as DNA: TGTGCCAGCAGCTTGGAGACTAGCGGTAATCGCAATGAGCAGTTCTTC.